This T cell receptor beta chain came from a study of T cell changes during pregnancy in multiple sclerosis. CDR1 MNHNS and CDR2 SASEGT come from the germline V gene. CDR3 length equals 12 residues. Trimming cost V 10 bases and J 5 bases, with 15 bases left between them. Libraries were prepared by immunoSEQ multiplex PCR; TCRdb keeps only in-frame clonotypes and omits some of them. The data contain around 36,000 clones, 75% to 95% of them singletons. The sequenced sample was CD8+ T cells from peripheral blood mononuclear cells, obtained before pregnancy. The sequence was obtained from a female donor with multiple sclerosis, enrolled in a pregnancy study. The gene calls are TRBV6-1 and TRBJ2-7; D might be TRBD2 (6 bases). CDR3 in DNA: TGTGCCACCGTAGCGGCGGGCGACGAGCAGTACTTC. This gives the protein CATVAAGDEQYF.